The 4 T cell receptor beta chains below come from one sample, sequenced in a study of T cell responses to AZD1222 COVID-19 vaccine. Clones were read by immunoSEQ multiplex PCR, and TCRdb kept only the in-frame ones, dropping some. Among about 150,000 clones listed, under 95% were seen once. The sequences come from peripheral blood, collected on day 0 of AZD1222 vaccination. These receptors all come from an adult in good health.

This chain links TRBV4-1 with TRBJ1-1; TRBD1 matches 8 bases. The trim removed 4 bases at V and 0 bases at J, leaving 7 bases unmatched. The length of the CDR3 is 16 residues. Germline CDR1 MGHRA, CDR2 YSYEKL. In DNA form, the CDR3 reads TGCGCCAGCAGCCCACGGAGGGACAGGATGAACACTGAAGCTTTCTTT. Amino acid sequence: CASSPRRDRMNTEAFF.

The rearrangement uses TRBV3-1 (or the pseudogene TRBV3-2) and TRBJ2-7; D remains unclear. V shed 4 bases and J shed 5 bases, with 12 bases lying between them. CDR1 and CDR2 from the germline V gene are LGHDT and YNNKEL (reference sequence). The CDR3 is 13 amino acids. The CDR3 spells CASSRDWIHEQYF. The CDR3 nucleotides are TGTGCCAGCAGCCGTGACTGGATCCACGAGCAGTACTTC.

J is TRBJ1-4 and V is TRBV9; D is possibly TRBD1 (6 bases). V was trimmed by 0 bases and J by 5 bases, leaving 11 bases between them. The CDR3 spans 15 residues. Germline assignment: CDR1 SGDLS and CDR2 YYNGEE. This CDR3 reads CASSVGTGRNEKLFF. In DNA, the CDR3 is TGTGCCAGCAGCGTAGGCACAGGGAGAAATGAAAAACTGTTTTTT.

The chain uses TRBV5-1 and TRBJ1-1; a possible D gene is TRBD1 (5 bases). Germline assignment: CDR1 SGHRS and CDR2 YFSETQ. V gave up 4 bases and J gave up 4 bases, with 11 bases separating them. The CDR3 length is 13 residues. CDR3 bases: TGCGCCAGCAGCACCGAGGGGAGCACTGAAGCTTTCTTT. Its protein is CASSTEGSTEAFF.